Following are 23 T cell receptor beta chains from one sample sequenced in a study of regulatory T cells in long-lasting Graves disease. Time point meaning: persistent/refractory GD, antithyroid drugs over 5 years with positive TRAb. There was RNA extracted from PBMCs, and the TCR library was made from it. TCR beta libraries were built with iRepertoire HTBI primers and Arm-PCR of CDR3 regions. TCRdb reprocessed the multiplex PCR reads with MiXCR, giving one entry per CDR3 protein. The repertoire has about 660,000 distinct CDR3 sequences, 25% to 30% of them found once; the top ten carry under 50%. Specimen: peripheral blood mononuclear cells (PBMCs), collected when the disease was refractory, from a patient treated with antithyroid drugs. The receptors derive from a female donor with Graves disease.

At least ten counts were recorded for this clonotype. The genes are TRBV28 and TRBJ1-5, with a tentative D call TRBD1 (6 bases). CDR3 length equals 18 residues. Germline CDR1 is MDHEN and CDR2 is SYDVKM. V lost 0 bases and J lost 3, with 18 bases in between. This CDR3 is CASSLWVDFRGDNQPQHF. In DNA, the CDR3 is TGTGCCAGCAGTTTATGGGTTGACTTCAGGGGTGACAATCAGCCCCAGCATTTT.

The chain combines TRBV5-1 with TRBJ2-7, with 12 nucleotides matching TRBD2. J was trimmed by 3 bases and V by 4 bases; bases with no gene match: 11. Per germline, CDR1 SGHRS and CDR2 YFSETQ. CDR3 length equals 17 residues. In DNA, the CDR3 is TGCGCCAGCAGCCCCTCCCCGACTAGCGGGAGCGGCTACGAGCAGTACTTC. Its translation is CASSPSPTSGSGYEQYF.

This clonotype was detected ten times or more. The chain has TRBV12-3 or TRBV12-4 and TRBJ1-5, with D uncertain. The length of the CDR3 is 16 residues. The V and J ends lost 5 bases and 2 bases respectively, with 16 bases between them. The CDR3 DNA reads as TGTGCCAGCAGTACTAGGCTCCTAAGAGGCAATCAGCCCCAGCATTTT. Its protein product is CASSTRLLRGNQPQHF.

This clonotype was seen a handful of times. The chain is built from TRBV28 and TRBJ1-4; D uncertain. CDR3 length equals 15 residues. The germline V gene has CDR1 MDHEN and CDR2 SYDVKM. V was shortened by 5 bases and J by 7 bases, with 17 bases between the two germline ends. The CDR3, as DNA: TGTGCCAGCAGTGGAATCGGGATTGGAGTTGAAAAACTGTTTTTT. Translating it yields CASSGIGIGVEKLFF.

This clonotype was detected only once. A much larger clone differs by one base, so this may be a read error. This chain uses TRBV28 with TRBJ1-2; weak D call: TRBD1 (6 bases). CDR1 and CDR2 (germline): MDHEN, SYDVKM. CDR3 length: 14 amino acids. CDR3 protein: CSSSIQGSNYGYTF. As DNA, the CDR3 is TGTTCCAGCAGTATACAGGGTTCTAACTATGGCTACACCTTC.

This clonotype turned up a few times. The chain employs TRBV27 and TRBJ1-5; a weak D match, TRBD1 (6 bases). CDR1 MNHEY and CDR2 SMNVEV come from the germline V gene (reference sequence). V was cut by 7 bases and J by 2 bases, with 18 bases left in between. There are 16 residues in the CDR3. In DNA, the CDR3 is TGTGCCAGCACCTCGGGACAAACTTTGGGCAATCAGCCCCAGCATTTT. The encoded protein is CASTSGQTLGNQPQHF.

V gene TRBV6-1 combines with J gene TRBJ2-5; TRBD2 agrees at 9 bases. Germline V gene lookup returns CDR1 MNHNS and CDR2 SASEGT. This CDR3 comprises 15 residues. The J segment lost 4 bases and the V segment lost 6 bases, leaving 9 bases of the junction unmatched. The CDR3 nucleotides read TGTGCCAGCAGCGCAGGGACTAGCCGGGCAGAGACCCAGTACTTC. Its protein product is CASSAGTSRAETQYF.

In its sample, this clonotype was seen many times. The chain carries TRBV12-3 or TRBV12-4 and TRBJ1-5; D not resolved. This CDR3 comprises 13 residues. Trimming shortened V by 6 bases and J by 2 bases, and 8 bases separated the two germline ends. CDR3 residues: CASSRRGNQPQHF. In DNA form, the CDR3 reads TGTGCCAGCAGCCGCCGGGGCAATCAGCCCCAGCATTTT.

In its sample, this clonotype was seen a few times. The CDR3 DNA follows: TGTGCCAGCAGTGATACGGGAGGTGTTACCCAGTACTTC. Translated, it gives CASSDTGGVTQYF. The chain joins TRBV27 to TRBJ2-5, with TRBD2 matching 7 bases. V lost 5 bases to trimming and J lost 8 bases; unmatched junction nucleotides: 8. Germline CDR1 and CDR2: MNHEY and SMNVEV (reference sequence). The CDR3 is 13 residues long.

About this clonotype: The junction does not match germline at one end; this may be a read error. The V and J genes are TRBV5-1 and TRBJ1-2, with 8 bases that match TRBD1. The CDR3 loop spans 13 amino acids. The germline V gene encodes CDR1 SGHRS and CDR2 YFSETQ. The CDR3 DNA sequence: TGTGCCAGCAGCGTGGACAGGGACTATGGCTACACCTTC. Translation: CASSVDRDYGYTF.

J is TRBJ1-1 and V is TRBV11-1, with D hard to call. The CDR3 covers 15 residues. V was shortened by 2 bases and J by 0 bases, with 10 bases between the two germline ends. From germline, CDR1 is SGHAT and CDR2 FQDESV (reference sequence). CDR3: CASSLLGIMNTEAFF. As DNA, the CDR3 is TGTGCCAGCAGCTTACTAGGGATCATGAACACTGAAGCTTTCTTT.

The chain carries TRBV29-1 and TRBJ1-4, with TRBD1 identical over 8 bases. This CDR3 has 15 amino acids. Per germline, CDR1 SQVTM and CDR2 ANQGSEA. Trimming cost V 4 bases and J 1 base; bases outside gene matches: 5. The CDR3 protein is CSVAWTGQTNEKLFF. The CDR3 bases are TGCAGCGTTGCCTGGACAGGGCAAACTAATGAAAAACTGTTTTTT.

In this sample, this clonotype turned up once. This CDR3 reads CASSFGSLGEQYF. The CDR3 DNA sequence: TGTGCCAGCAGCTTTGGGAGTCTAGGCGAGCAGTACTTC. The chain links TRBV12-3 or TRBV12-4 to TRBJ2-7; the D gene is possibly TRBD2 (5 bases). V dropped 6 bases and J dropped 6 bases, with 15 bases sitting between them. The CDR3 loop spans 13 amino acids.

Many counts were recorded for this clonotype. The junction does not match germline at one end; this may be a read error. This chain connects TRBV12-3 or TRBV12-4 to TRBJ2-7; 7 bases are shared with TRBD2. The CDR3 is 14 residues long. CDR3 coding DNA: TGTGCCAGCAGCTTAGGTACTAGCGTCTACGAGCAGTACTTC. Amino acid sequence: CASSLGTSVYEQYF.

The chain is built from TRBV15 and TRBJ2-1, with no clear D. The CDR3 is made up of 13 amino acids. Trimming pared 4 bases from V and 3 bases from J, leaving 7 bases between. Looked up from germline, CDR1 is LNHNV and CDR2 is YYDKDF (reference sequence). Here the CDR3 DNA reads TGTGCCACCAGCACCGAGCGCTACAATGAGCAGTTCTTC. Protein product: CATSTERYNEQFF.

Written as DNA, the CDR3 is TGCAGTGCTAGAGCCCTACCAGGACCGATTACACAAGAGACCCAGTACTTC. Amino acid sequence: CSARALPGPITQETQYF. The chain uses TRBV20-1 and TRBJ2-5; the D is unclear. The CDR3 is made up of 17 amino acids. With 1 base removed from V and 2 bases from J, the gap between germline ends came to 20 bases. Germline CDR1 and CDR2: DFQATT and SNEGSKA (reference sequence).

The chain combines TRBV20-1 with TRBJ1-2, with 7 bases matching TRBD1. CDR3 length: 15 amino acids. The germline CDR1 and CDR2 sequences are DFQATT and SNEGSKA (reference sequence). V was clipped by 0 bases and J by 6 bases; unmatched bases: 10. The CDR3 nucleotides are TGCAGTGCTAGAGACGTTAGGACAGGTGCTAATGGCTACACCTTC. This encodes CSARDVRTGANGYTF.

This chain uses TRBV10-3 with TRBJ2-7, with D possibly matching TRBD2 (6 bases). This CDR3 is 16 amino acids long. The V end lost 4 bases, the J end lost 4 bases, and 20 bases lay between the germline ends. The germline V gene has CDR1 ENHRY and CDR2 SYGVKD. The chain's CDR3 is CAISGQTGGQGYEQYF. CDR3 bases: TGTGCCATCAGTGGTCAAACCGGAGGGCAAGGGTACGAGCAGTACTTC.

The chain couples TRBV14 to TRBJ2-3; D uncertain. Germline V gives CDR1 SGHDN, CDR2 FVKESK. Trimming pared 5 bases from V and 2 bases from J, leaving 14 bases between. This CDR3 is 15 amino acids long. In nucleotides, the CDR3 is TGTGCCAGCAGCGAGACCGACCATCCCACAGATACGCAGTATTTT. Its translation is CASSETDHPTDTQYF.

CDR3 region: CASSSRSGIRETQYF. DNA for the CDR3: TGTGCCAGCAGTTCCCGCTCAGGGATCCGGGAGACCCAGTACTTC. The rearrangement links TRBV27 to TRBJ2-5, with D tentatively TRBD1 (5 bases). Trimming removed 4 bases from V and 5 bases from J, with 17 bases in between. The CDR3 totals 15 residues. CDR1 and CDR2 (germline): MNHEY, SMNVEV (reference sequence).

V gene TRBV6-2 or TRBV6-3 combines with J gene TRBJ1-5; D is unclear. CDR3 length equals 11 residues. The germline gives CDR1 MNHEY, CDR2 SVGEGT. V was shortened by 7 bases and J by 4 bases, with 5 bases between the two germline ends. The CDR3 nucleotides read TGTGCCAGCAATACGAATCAGCCCCAGCATTTT. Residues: CASNTNQPQHF.

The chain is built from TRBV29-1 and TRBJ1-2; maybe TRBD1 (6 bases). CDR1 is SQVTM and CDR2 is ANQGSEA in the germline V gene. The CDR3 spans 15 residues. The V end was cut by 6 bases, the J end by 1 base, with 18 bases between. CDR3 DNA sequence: TGCAGCGTCGAGGGGGGTCAGGCTGATAACTATGGCTACACCTTC. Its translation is CSVEGGQADNYGYTF.

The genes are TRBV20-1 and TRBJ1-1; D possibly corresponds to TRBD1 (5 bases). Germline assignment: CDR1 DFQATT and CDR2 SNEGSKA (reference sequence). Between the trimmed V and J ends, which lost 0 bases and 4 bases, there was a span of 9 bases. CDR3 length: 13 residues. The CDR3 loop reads CSAREAGPTEAFF. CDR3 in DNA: TGCAGTGCTAGAGAGGCGGGGCCCACTGAAGCTTTCTTT.